The rows below give T cell receptor beta chains drawn from one sample of a study of shared clonotypes between healthy human individuals. Sequencing was performed with immunoSEQ multiplex PCR; in TCRdb, only in-frame clones are kept and a portion is missing. The table records millions of clones, approximately 95% of them present only once. The sequenced sample consisted of naive CD8+ T cells sorted from blood. The receptors here all came from a man aged 18 to 30 in good health. The CDR3 runs from the conserved cysteine through the conserved F or W. A D gene is named only where the DNA matches it firmly. Size is stated for part of the rows, as once, few or many counts, or as a class when the clone is expanded.

CDR3 length: 15
D gene: NA
clone size: NA
V gene: TRBV14
J gene: TRBJ1-1
CDR3 protein: CASSQDQGVRTEAFF
CDR3 DNA: TGTGCCAGCAGCCAAGATCAAGGAGTTCGGACTGAAGCTTTCTTT

CDR3 length: 13
D gene: NA
clone size: NA
V gene: TRBV9
J gene: TRBJ2-2
CDR3 protein: CASSVGHTGELFF
CDR3 DNA: TGTGCCAGCAGCGTAGGGCACACCGGGGAGCTGTTTTTT

CDR3 length: 18
D gene: TRBD2
clone size: NA
V gene: TRBV4-3
J gene: TRBJ2-2
CDR3 protein: CASSQQTSGHSNTGELFF
CDR3 DNA: TGCGCCAGCAGCCAACAGACTAGCGGGCACTCGAACACCGGGGAGCTGTTTTTT

CDR3 length: 16
D gene: NA
clone size: once
V gene: TRBV9
J gene: TRBJ2-1
CDR3 protein: CASSVRAGGSYNEQFF
CDR3 DNA: TGTGCCAGCAGCGTAAGGGCAGGGGGGTCCTACAATGAGCAGTTCTTC

CDR3 length: 17
D gene: TRBD2
clone size: NA
V gene: TRBV13
J gene: TRBJ2-2
CDR3 protein: CASTTQREGLFPGELFF
CDR3 DNA: TGTGCCAGCACAACCCAGCGGGAGGGCCTCTTTCCCGGGGAGCTGTTTTTT

CDR3 length: 15
D gene: TRBD1
clone size: NA
V gene: TRBV4-1
J gene: TRBJ2-7
CDR3 protein: CASSLSGTGVYEQYF
CDR3 DNA: TGCGCCAGCAGCCTTTCCGGGACAGGGGTATACGAGCAGTACTTC

CDR3 length: 16
D gene: NA
clone size: NA
V gene: TRBV15
J gene: TRBJ2-3
CDR3 protein: CATSRDWGEYTDTQYF
CDR3 DNA: TGTGCCACCAGCAGAGATTGGGGGGAGTATACAGATACGCAGTATTTT

CDR3 length: 11
D gene: NA
clone size: NA
V gene: TRBV30
J gene: TRBJ2-1
CDR3 protein: CAWRAGSAVFF
CDR3 DNA: TGTGCCTGGAGGGCTGGGTCTGCTGTGTTCTTC

CDR3 length: 14
D gene: NA
clone size: NA
V gene: TRBV29-1
J gene: TRBJ2-7
CDR3 protein: CSVEIVGETYEQYF
CDR3 DNA: TGCAGCGTTGAAATTGTAGGGGAAACCTACGAGCAGTACTTC

CDR3 length: 11
D gene: NA
clone size: NA
V gene: TRBV25-1
J gene: TRBJ2-7
CDR3 protein: CASSEVHEQYF
CDR3 DNA: TGTGCCAGCAGTGAGGTTCACGAGCAGTACTTC

CDR3 length: 16
D gene: TRBD2
clone size: NA
V gene: TRBV5-1
J gene: TRBJ2-3
CDR3 protein: CASSSLAGGPADTQYF
CDR3 DNA: TGCGCCAGCAGCTCCTTAGCGGGAGGGCCTGCAGATACGCAGTATTTT

CDR3 length: 13
D gene: TRBD1
clone size: NA
V gene: TRBV7-9
J gene: TRBJ2-7
CDR3 protein: CASTDRGYYEQYF
CDR3 DNA: TGTGCCAGCACCGACAGGGGGTACTACGAGCAGTACTTC

CDR3 length: 15
D gene: NA
clone size: NA
V gene: TRBV7-9
J gene: TRBJ2-5
CDR3 protein: CASSRGAGLQETQYF
CDR3 DNA: TGTGCCAGCAGCCGGGGGGCAGGGTTGCAAGAGACCCAGTACTTC

CDR3 length: 15
D gene: NA
clone size: NA
V gene: TRBV9
J gene: TRBJ2-3
CDR3 protein: CASSVGWGTGDTQYF
CDR3 DNA: TGTGCCAGCAGCGTAGGCTGGGGAACAGGAGATACGCAGTATTTT

CDR3 length: 16
D gene: NA
clone size: NA
V gene: TRBV4-2
J gene: TRBJ2-7
CDR3 protein: CASSHTISRTAYEQYF
CDR3 DNA: TGTGCCAGCAGCCACACCATTTCCAGGACAGCCTACGAGCAGTACTTC

CDR3 length: 15
D gene: NA
clone size: NA
V gene: TRBV5-4
J gene: TRBJ2-3
CDR3 protein: CASSLTGLYTDTQYF
CDR3 DNA: TGTGCCAGCAGCTTGACAGGTCTCTACACAGATACGCAGTATTTT

CDR3 length: 14
D gene: TRBD2
clone size: once
V gene: TRBV4-3
J gene: TRBJ2-3
CDR3 protein: CASSYRDYTDTQYF
CDR3 DNA: TGCGCCAGCAGCTACCGGGACTACACAGATACGCAGTATTTT

CDR3 length: 13
D gene: TRBD1
clone size: NA
V gene: TRBV6-5
J gene: TRBJ1-1
CDR3 protein: CASRGTGSTEAFF
CDR3 DNA: TGTGCCAGCAGGGGGACAGGGAGTACTGAAGCTTTCTTT

CDR3 length: 14
D gene: TRBD1
clone size: NA
V gene: TRBV27
J gene: TRBJ1-6
CDR3 protein: CASSPWDSNSPLHF
CDR3 DNA: TGTGCCAGCAGCCCCTGGGACAGTAATTCACCCCTCCACTTT

CDR3 length: 17
D gene: TRBD1
clone size: NA
V gene: TRBV7-8
J gene: TRBJ1-2
CDR3 protein: CASSLGPDRGLPGGYTF
CDR3 DNA: TGTGCCAGCAGCTTAGGTCCGGACAGGGGGCTCCCGGGAGGCTACACCTTC

CDR3 length: 16
D gene: TRBD2
clone size: NA
V gene: TRBV4-1
J gene: TRBJ2-1
CDR3 protein: CASSQGLAGVPGEQFF
CDR3 DNA: TGCGCCAGCAGCCAAGGACTAGCGGGGGTCCCGGGTGAGCAGTTCTTC

CDR3 length: 14
D gene: TRBD1
clone size: NA
V gene: TRBV7-9
J gene: TRBJ1-5
CDR3 protein: CASSPLSGGQPQHF
CDR3 DNA: TGTGCCAGCAGCCCCTTGTCAGGGGGACAGCCCCAGCATTTT

CDR3 length: 15
D gene: TRBD2
clone size: NA
V gene: TRBV9
J gene: TRBJ2-1
CDR3 protein: CASSAGGRAGNEQFF
CDR3 DNA: TGTGCCAGCAGCGCCGGCGGGAGGGCCGGAAATGAGCAGTTCTTC

CDR3 length: 15
D gene: TRBD2
clone size: NA
V gene: TRBV27
J gene: TRBJ2-1
CDR3 protein: CASSFDSGGNNEQFF
CDR3 DNA: TGTGCCAGCAGTTTCGATAGCGGGGGTAACAATGAGCAGTTCTTC

CDR3 length: 13
D gene: NA
clone size: NA
V gene: TRBV5-6
J gene: TRBJ1-1
CDR3 protein: CASSLVRTFEAFF
CDR3 DNA: TGTGCCAGCAGCTTGGTCAGGACCTTTGAAGCTTTCTTT

CDR3 length: 13
D gene: NA
clone size: NA
V gene: TRBV5-6
J gene: TRBJ2-7
CDR3 protein: CASSLGPSAEQYF
CDR3 DNA: TGTGCCAGCAGCTTGGGGCCTAGCGCCGAGCAGTACTTC

CDR3 length: 14
D gene: TRBD2
clone size: NA
V gene: TRBV15
J gene: TRBJ2-3
CDR3 protein: CATGGTTSTDTQYF
CDR3 DNA: TGTGCCACCGGAGGGACTACTAGCACAGATACGCAGTATTTT

CDR3 length: 15
D gene: NA
clone size: NA
V gene: TRBV5-1
J gene: TRBJ2-1
CDR3 protein: CASCEGLSSGGEQFF
CDR3 DNA: TGCGCCAGCTGCGAGGGGTTATCCTCGGGCGGTGAGCAGTTCTTC

CDR3 length: 14
D gene: TRBD1
clone size: NA
V gene: TRBV25-1
J gene: TRBJ2-7
CDR3 protein: CASIGDSGSYEQYF
CDR3 DNA: TGTGCCAGCATCGGGGACAGTGGATCCTACGAGCAGTACTTC

CDR3 length: 14
D gene: NA
clone size: NA
V gene: TRBV10-3
J gene: TRBJ1-1
CDR3 protein: CAISELGSNTEAFF
CDR3 DNA: TGTGCCATCAGTGAGCTGGGCAGTAACACTGAAGCTTTCTTT

CDR3 length: 14
D gene: NA
clone size: NA
V gene: TRBV7-2
J gene: TRBJ2-7
CDR3 protein: CASSLVISTYEQYF
CDR3 DNA: TGTGCCAGCAGCTTAGTAATCTCTACCTACGAGCAGTACTTC

CDR3 length: 15
D gene: TRBD1
clone size: NA
V gene: TRBV5-6
J gene: TRBJ2-5
CDR3 protein: CASRPQGASRETQYF
CDR3 DNA: TGTGCCAGCAGACCACAGGGGGCGAGCAGGGAGACCCAGTACTTC

CDR3 length: 14
D gene: NA
clone size: NA
V gene: TRBV27
J gene: TRBJ2-7
CDR3 protein: CASSLQSTAYEQYF
CDR3 DNA: TGTGCCAGCAGTTTACAGTCGACTGCCTACGAGCAGTACTTC

CDR3 length: 15
D gene: NA
clone size: many
V gene: TRBV30
J gene: TRBJ2-5
CDR3 protein: CAWSVRRPRQETQYF
CDR3 DNA: TGTGCCTGGAGTGTACGGCGACCGCGACAGGAGACCCAGTACTTC

CDR3 length: 14
D gene: NA
clone size: NA
V gene: TRBV19
J gene: TRBJ2-1
CDR3 protein: CASSKDGFYNEQFF
CDR3 DNA: TGTGCCAGTAGTAAAGACGGTTTCTACAATGAGCAGTTCTTC

CDR3 length: 14
D gene: TRBD1
clone size: NA
V gene: TRBV5-1
J gene: TRBJ1-2
CDR3 protein: CASSAGQGTYGYTF
CDR3 DNA: TGCGCCAGCAGCGCGGGACAGGGGACCTATGGCTACACCTTC

CDR3 length: 15
D gene: NA
clone size: NA
V gene: TRBV14
J gene: TRBJ2-7
CDR3 protein: CASSQFRYSSYEQYF
CDR3 DNA: TGTGCCAGCAGCCAGTTCCGGTACAGCTCCTACGAGCAGTACTTC

CDR3 length: 16
D gene: NA
clone size: NA
V gene: TRBV7-9
J gene: TRBJ2-7
CDR3 protein: CASSLAYGFPSYEQYF
CDR3 DNA: TGTGCCAGCAGCTTAGCTTACGGGTTCCCCTCCTACGAGCAGTACTTC

CDR3 length: 15
D gene: TRBD1
clone size: few
V gene: TRBV4-1
J gene: TRBJ2-7
CDR3 protein: CASSQAPGQAYEQYF
CDR3 DNA: TGCGCCAGCAGCCAAGCCCCGGGACAGGCCTACGAGCAGTACTTC

CDR3 length: 14
D gene: NA
clone size: NA
V gene: TRBV28
J gene: TRBJ1-4
CDR3 protein: CASSLVKGYEKLFF
CDR3 DNA: TGTGCCAGCAGTTTAGTAAAAGGGTATGAAAAACTGTTTTTT

CDR3 length: 13
D gene: NA
clone size: NA
V gene: TRBV10-2
J gene: TRBJ2-5
CDR3 protein: CASLLDRQETQYF
CDR3 DNA: TGCGCCAGCCTGCTCGACAGACAAGAAACCCAGTACTTC

CDR3 length: 15
D gene: NA
clone size: NA
V gene: TRBV2
J gene: TRBJ2-7
CDR3 protein: CASSEGAGPDYEQYF
CDR3 DNA: TGTGCCAGCAGTGAAGGGGCAGGGCCCGACTACGAGCAGTACTTC

CDR3 length: 14
D gene: NA
clone size: NA
V gene: TRBV6-5
J gene: TRBJ2-2
CDR3 protein: CASSYESSTGELFF
CDR3 DNA: TGTGCCAGCAGTTACGAGAGCTCAACCGGGGAGCTGTTTTTT

CDR3 length: 14
D gene: TRBD1
clone size: NA
V gene: TRBV7-9
J gene: TRBJ1-1
CDR3 protein: CASSWGQGAPEAFF
CDR3 DNA: TGTGCCAGCAGCTGGGGACAGGGGGCCCCTGAAGCTTTCTTT

CDR3 length: 16
D gene: TRBD1
clone size: NA
V gene: TRBV5-6
J gene: TRBJ1-2
CDR3 protein: CASSYRTGKANYGYTF
CDR3 DNA: TGTGCCAGCAGTTACCGGACAGGGAAGGCTAACTATGGCTACACCTTC

CDR3 length: 17
D gene: NA
clone size: NA
V gene: TRBV27
J gene: TRBJ2-1
CDR3 protein: CASSPGTKGLTNNEQFF
CDR3 DNA: TGTGCCAGCAGCCCCGGGACGAAGGGCCTTACCAACAATGAGCAGTTCTTC

CDR3 length: 13
D gene: NA
clone size: NA
V gene: TRBV5-6
J gene: TRBJ2-2
CDR3 protein: CASSLGPTGELFF
CDR3 DNA: TGTGCCAGCAGCTTGGGTCCCACCGGGGAGCTGTTTTTT

CDR3 length: 14
D gene: TRBD1
clone size: NA
V gene: TRBV27
J gene: TRBJ1-2
CDR3 protein: CASSWGGGGYGYTF
CDR3 DNA: TGTGCCAGCAGTTGGGGAGGGGGCGGCTATGGCTACACCTTC

CDR3 length: 16
D gene: NA
clone size: NA
V gene: TRBV5-6
J gene: TRBJ1-1
CDR3 protein: CASSLLTRGSLTEAFF
CDR3 DNA: TGTGCCAGCAGCTTATTGACCCGGGGATCGCTCACTGAAGCTTTCTTT

CDR3 length: 15
D gene: NA
clone size: NA
V gene: TRBV5-6
J gene: TRBJ1-5
CDR3 protein: CASSLGTVSNQPQHF
CDR3 DNA: TGTGCCAGCAGCTTGGGGACAGTTAGCAATCAGCCCCAGCATTTT

CDR3 length: 15
D gene: NA
clone size: NA
V gene: TRBV5-4
J gene: TRBJ2-1
CDR3 protein: CASSVIAEAYNEQFF
CDR3 DNA: TGTGCCAGCAGCGTCATAGCGGAGGCCTACAATGAGCAGTTCTTC

CDR3 length: 15
D gene: TRBD2
clone size: NA
V gene: TRBV28
J gene: TRBJ2-1
CDR3 protein: CASRSLAGGYNEQFF
CDR3 DNA: TGTGCCAGCAGGTCACTAGCGGGGGGGTACAATGAGCAGTTCTTC

CDR3 length: 13
D gene: NA
clone size: NA
V gene: TRBV27
J gene: TRBJ2-5
CDR3 protein: CASSLALMETQYF
CDR3 DNA: TGTGCCAGCAGTTTGGCTTTGATGGAGACCCAGTACTTC

CDR3 length: 15
D gene: NA
clone size: NA
V gene: TRBV5-6
J gene: TRBJ2-1
CDR3 protein: CASSHPSVLGNEQFF
CDR3 DNA: TGTGCCAGCAGCCACCCTAGCGTCCTGGGGAATGAGCAGTTCTTC